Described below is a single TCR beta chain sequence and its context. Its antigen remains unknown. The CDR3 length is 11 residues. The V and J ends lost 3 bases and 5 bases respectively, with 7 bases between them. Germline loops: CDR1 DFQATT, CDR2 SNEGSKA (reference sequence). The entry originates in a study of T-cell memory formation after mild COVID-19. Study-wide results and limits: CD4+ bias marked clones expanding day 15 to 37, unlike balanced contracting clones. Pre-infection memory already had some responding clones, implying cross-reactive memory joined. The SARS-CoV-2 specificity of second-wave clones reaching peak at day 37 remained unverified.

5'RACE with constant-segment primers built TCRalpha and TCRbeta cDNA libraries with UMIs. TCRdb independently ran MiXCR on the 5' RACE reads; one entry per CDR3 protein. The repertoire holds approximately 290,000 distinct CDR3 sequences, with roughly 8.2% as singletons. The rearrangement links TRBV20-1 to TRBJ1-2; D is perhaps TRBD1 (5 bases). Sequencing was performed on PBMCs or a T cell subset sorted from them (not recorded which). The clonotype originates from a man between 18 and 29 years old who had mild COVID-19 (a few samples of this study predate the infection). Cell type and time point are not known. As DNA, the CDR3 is TGCAGTGCTAGGGGACTATATGGCTACACCTTC. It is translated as CSARGLYGYTF.